Given below is one T cell receptor (beta chain) in context. Its target is unknown. This specimen belongs to a study of CD8 T cells in ankylosing spondylitis. Whole-study findings and limits: In synovial fluid and blood from reactive arthritis, some motif variants were previously reported. The authors found the disease-linked clones to be CD8+ and relatively rare in peripheral blood. Seemingly characteristic of ankylosing spondylitis blood was a TCR beta motif consisting of 7 or 8 highly homologous variants.

TCRdb analysed the 5' RACE reads with MiXCR anew, one entry per CDR3 protein. The table includes about 260,000 distinct CDR3 sequences, about 20% detected once. V shed 6 bases, J shed 5 bases, and the junction held 6 bases outside the gene matches. The CDR3 totals 14 residues. The germline CDR1 and CDR2 sequences are DFQATT and SNEGSKA (reference sequence). Material for sequencing was blood, either unsorted or a sorted T cell fraction (not recorded which). The clonotype was recovered from a male donor with ankylosing spondylitis or in good health (not recorded which). The chain links TRBV20-1 to TRBJ2-3; 12 positions agree with TRBD2. CDR3 sequence (DNA): TGCAGTGCCCGAGCGGGACTAGCGGGAGATACGCAGTATTTT. Its protein product is CSARAGLAGDTQYF.